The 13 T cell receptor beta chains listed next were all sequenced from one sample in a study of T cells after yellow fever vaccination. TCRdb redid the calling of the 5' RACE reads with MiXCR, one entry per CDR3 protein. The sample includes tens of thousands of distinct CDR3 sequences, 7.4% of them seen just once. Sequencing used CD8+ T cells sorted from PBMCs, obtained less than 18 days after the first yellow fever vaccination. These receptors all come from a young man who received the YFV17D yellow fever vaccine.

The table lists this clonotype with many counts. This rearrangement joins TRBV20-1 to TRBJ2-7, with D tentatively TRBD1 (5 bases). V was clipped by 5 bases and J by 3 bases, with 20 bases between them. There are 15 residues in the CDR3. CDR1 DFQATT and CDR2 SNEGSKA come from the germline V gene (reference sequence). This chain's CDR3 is CSASPNRLGDYEQYF. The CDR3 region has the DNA TGCAGTGCTTCACCAAACCGGCTAGGGGACTACGAGCAGTACTTC.

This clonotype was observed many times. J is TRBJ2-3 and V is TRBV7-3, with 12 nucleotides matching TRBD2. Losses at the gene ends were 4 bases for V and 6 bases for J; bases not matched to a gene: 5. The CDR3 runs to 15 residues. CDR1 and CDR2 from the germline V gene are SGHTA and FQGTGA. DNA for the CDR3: TGTGCCAGCAGCTCTAGCGGGGGGGCCCGTGATACGCAGTATTTT. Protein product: CASSSSGGARDTQYF.

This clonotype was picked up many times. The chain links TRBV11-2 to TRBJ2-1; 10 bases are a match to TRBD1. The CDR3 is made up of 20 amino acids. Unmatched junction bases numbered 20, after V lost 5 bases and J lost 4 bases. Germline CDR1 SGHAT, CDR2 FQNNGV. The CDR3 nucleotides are TGTGCCAGCAGCCTATTAGGGGGACAGGGGATGTTGGTTGGGTACAATGAGCAGTTCTTC. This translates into CASSLLGGQGMLVGYNEQFF.

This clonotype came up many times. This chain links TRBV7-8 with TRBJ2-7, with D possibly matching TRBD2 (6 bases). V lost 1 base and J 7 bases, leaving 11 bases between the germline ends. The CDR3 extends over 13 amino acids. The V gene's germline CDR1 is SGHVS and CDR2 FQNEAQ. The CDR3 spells CASSLGGRGEQYF. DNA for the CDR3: TGTGCCAGCAGCTTAGGGGGACGGGGGGAGCAGTACTTC.

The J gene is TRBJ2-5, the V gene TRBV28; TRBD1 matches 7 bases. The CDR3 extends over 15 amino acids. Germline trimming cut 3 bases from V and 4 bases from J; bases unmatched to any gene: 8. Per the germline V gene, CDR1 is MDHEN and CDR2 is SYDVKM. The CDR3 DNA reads TGTGCCAGCAGTTTGGGCGGACAGGTGGGAGAGACCCAGTACTTC. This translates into CASSLGGQVGETQYF.

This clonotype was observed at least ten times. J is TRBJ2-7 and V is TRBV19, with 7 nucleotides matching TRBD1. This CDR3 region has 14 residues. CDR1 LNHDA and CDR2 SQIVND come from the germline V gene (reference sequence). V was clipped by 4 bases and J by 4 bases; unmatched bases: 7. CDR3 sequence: CASSTGTAGYEQYF. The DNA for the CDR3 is TGTGCCAGTAGTACCGGGACAGCAGGATACGAGCAGTACTTC.

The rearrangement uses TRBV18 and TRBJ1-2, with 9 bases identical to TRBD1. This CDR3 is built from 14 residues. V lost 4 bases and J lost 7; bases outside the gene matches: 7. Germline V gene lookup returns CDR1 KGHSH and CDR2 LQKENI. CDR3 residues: CASSLADRGRGYTF. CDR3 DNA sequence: TGTGCCAGCTCACTCGCGGACAGGGGACGTGGCTACACCTTC. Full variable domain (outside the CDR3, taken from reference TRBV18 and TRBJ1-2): NAGVMQNPRHLVRRRGQEARLRCSPMKGHSHVYWYRQLPEEGLKFMVYLQKENIIDESGMPKERFSAEFPKEGPSILRIQQVVRGDSAAYFCASSLADRGRGYTFGSGTRLTVV.

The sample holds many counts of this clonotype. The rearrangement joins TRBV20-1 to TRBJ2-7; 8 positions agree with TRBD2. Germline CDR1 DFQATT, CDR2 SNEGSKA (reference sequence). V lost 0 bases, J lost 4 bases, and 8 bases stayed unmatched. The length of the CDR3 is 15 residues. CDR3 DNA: TGCAGTGCTAGAGATGGCAGCGGGGGCCGTTACGAGCAGTACTTC. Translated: CSARDGSGGRYEQYF.

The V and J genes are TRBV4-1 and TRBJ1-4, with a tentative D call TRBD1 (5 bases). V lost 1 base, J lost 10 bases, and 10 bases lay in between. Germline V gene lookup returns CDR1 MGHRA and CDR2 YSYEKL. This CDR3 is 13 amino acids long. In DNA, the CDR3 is TGCGCCAGCAGCCAAGTGTCCAGGGTAAAACTGTTTTTT. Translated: CASSQVSRVKLFF.

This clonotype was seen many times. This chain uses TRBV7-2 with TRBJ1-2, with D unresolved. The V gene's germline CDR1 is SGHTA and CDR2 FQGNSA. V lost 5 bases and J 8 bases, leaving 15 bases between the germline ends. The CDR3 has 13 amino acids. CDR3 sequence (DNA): TGTGCCAGCAGCCACGTCCCGGTCGGAGGCTACACCTTC. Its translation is CASSHVPVGGYTF.

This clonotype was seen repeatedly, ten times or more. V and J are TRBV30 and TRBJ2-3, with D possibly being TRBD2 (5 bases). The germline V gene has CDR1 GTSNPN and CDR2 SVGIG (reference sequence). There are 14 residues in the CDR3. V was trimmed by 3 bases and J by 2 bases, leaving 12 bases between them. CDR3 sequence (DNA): TGTGCCTGGAGCTACAGCGGCCCCACAGATACGCAGTATTTT. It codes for CAWSYSGPTDTQYF.

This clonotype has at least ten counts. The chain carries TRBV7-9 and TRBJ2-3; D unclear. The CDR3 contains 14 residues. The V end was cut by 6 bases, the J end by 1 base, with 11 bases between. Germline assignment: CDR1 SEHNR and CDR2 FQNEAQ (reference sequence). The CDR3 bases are TGTGCCAGCAGTTCCCTAGGTCGCACAGATACGCAGTATTTT. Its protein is CASSSLGRTDTQYF.

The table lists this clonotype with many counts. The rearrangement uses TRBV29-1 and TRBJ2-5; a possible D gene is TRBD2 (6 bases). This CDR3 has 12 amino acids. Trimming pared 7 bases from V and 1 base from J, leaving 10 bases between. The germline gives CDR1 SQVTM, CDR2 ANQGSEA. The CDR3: CSGGGTQETQYF. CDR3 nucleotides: TGCAGCGGTGGGGGGACCCAAGAGACCCAGTACTTC. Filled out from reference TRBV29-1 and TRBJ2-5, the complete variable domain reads SAVISQKPSRDICQRGTSLTIQCQVDSQVTMMFWYRQQPGQSLTLIATANQGSEATYESGFVIDKFPISRPNLTFSTLTVSNMSPEDSSIYLCSGGGTQETQYFGPGTRLLVL.